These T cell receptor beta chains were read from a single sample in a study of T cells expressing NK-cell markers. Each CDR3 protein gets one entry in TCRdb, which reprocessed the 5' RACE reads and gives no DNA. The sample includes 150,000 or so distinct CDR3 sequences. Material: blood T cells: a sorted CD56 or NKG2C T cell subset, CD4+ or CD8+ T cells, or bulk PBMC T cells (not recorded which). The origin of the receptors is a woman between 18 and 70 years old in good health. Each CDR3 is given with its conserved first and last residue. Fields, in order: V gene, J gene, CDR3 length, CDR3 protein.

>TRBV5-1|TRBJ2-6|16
CASSLAGYSGANVLTF
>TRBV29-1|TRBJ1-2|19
CSARGEGSGHRLRNYGYTF
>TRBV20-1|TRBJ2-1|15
CSASRTGETYNEQFF
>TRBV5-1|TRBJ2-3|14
CASRDSQGTDTQYF
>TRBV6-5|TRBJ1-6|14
CASSYGRYNSPLHF
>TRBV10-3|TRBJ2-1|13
CAIARGEGNEQFF
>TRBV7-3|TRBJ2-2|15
CASSTRQGATGELFF
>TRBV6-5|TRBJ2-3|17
CASSYSGLAWGADTQYF
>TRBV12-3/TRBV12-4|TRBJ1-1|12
CASSLANTEAFF
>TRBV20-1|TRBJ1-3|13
CSATQGIGNTIYF